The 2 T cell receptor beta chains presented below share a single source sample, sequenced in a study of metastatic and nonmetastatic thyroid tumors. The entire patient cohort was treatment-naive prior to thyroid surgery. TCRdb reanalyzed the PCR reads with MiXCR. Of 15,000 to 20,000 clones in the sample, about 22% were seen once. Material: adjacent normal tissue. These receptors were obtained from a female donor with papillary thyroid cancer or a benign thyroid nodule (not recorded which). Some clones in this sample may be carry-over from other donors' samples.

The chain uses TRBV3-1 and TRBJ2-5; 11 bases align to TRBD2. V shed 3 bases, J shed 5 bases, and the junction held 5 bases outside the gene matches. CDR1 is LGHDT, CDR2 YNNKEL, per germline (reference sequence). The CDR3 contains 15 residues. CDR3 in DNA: TGTGCCAGCAGCCACGGCCTAGCGGGAGGCGAGACCCAGTACTTC. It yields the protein CASSHGLAGGETQYF.

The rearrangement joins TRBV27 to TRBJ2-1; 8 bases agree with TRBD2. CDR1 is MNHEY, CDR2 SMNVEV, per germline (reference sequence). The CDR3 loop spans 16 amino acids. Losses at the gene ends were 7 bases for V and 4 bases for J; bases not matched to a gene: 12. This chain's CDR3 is CASKTSGTSLYNEQFF. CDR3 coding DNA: TGTGCCAGCAAGACCTCCGGGACTAGTTTGTACAATGAGCAGTTCTTC.